Following are 30 T cell receptor beta chains from one sample sequenced in a study of graft-versus-host responses after intestinal transplantation. The method was immunoSEQ multiplex PCR; TCRdb's version includes in-frame clones alone and lacks a portion of them. In the table there are 15,000 to 20,000 clones, 82% of which are singletons. The sample consisted of PBMCs, taken 14 days after transplant. These receptors all come from a human patient who received an intestinal transplant, so some T cells may come from the graft donor.

The V and J genes are TRBV5-1 and TRBJ2-3; D is perhaps TRBD1 (6 bases). The CDR3 is 18 residues long. Trimming removed 4 bases from V and 0 bases from J, with 21 bases in between. Germline assignment: CDR1 SGHRS and CDR2 YFSETQ. The CDR3 region has the DNA TGCGCCAGCAGCCTGGAGAAACAGGGTTCAACTAGCACAGATACGCAGTATTTT. It yields the protein CASSLEKQGSTSTDTQYF. The full variable domain, rest sourced from reference TRBV5-1 and TRBJ2-3, is KAGVTQTPRYLIKTRGQQVTLSCSPISGHRSVSWYQQTPGQGLQFLFEYFSETQRNKGNFPGRFSGRQFSNSRSEMNVSTLELGDSALYLCASSLEKQGSTSTDTQYFGPGTRLTVL.

The genes are TRBV5-4 and TRBJ1-3; D remains ambiguous. From germline, CDR1 is SGHNT and CDR2 YYREEE (reference sequence). V was cut by 0 bases and J by 1 base, with 11 bases left in between. The CDR3 spans 16 residues. CDR3 nucleotide sequence: TGTGCCAGCAGCTTGGAGGTTGGGGAATCTGGAAACACCATATATTTT. Its translation: CASSLEVGESGNTIYF. The whole variable domain, remainder taken from reference TRBV5-4 and TRBJ1-3, is ETGVTQSPTHLIKTRGQQVTLRCSSQSGHNTVSWYQQALGQGPQFIFQYYREEENGRGNFPPRFSGLQFPNYSSELNVNALELDDSALYLCASSLEVGESGNTIYFGEGSWLTVV.

The chain combines TRBV18 with TRBJ2-7; 7 bases line up with TRBD1. The germline gives CDR1 KGHSH, CDR2 LQKENI. This CDR3 has 14 amino acids. V dropped 1 base and J dropped 3; count of bases not matched to a gene: 3. The CDR3: CASSPRAGGYEQYF. As DNA, the CDR3 is TGTGCCAGCTCACCACGGGCAGGGGGCTACGAGCAGTACTTC.

As regards this clone: Its ends do not fully match the called genes, so a read error is possible. The chain uses TRBV14 and TRBJ2-1; weak D call: TRBD1 (6 bases). The CDR3 runs 13 residues. Germline lookup yields CDR1 SGHDN and CDR2 FVKESK. CDR3 region: CASSPKHRAGEIF. CDR3 DNA sequence: TGTGCCAGCAGCCCAAAACACCGCGCAGGGGAGATCTTC.

The J gene is TRBJ1-1, the V gene TRBV11-3; D unclear. Germline CDR1 is SGHNT and CDR2 is YENEEA. This CDR3 has 15 residues. The V end was cut by 1 base, the J end by 1 base, with 10 bases between. CDR3 nucleotides: TGTGCCAGCAGCTTAGGGGAGGGCCAGAACACTGAAGCTTTCTTT. This sequence encodes CASSLGEGQNTEAFF.

V usage is TRBV28 and J usage is TRBJ2-7; 12 positions agree with TRBD2. Germline V gene sequence: CDR1 MDHEN, CDR2 SYDVKM. The CDR3 is made up of 14 amino acids. Unmatched junction bases numbered 0, after V lost 4 bases and J lost 2 bases. The CDR3 protein is CASSWTSGTYEQYF. DNA for the CDR3: TGTGCCAGCAGTTGGACTAGCGGGACCTACGAGCAGTACTTC.

This clone was detected once. The chain has TRBV12-5 and TRBJ2-2, with TRBD2 identical over 11 bases. CDR1 is LGHNT and CDR2 is FRNRAP in the germline V gene. CDR3 length equals 17 residues. V lost 2 bases, J lost 3 bases, and 5 bases stayed unmatched. CDR3 sequence: CASGLKTSGMDTGELFF. Written as DNA, the CDR3 is TGTGCTAGTGGTTTGAAGACTAGCGGGATGGACACCGGGGAGCTGTTTTTT.

The V gene is TRBV11-2, the J gene TRBJ2-1; TRBD1 is a possible D gene (6 bases). V lost 7 bases to trimming and J lost 6 bases, with 10 bases between them. CDR1 and CDR2 (germline): SGHAT, FQNNGV. This CDR3 contains 12 residues. CDR3 protein: CASNRGGNEQFF. CDR3 in DNA: TGTGCCAGCAACCGAGGGGGCAATGAGCAGTTCTTC.

Here the CDR3 reads CASSYYRGETQYF. The CDR3 DNA is TGTGCCAGCAGTTACTACCGCGGGGAGACCCAGTACTTC. The chain carries TRBV6-5 and TRBJ2-5, with D possibly TRBD2 on 5 matching bases. Germline V gives CDR1 MNHEY, CDR2 SVGAGI. The CDR3 is made up of 13 amino acids. V gave up 1 base and J gave up 5 bases, with 8 bases separating them.

This chain connects TRBV12-5 to TRBJ1-6, with 8 bases aligning to TRBD1. Germline CDR1 LGHNT, CDR2 FRNRAP. Unmatched junction bases numbered 14, after V lost 6 bases and J lost 4 bases. The CDR3 is made up of 18 amino acids. The CDR3 loop reads CASGVAAGGYWYNSPLHF. The CDR3 region has the DNA TGTGCTAGTGGGGTCGCGGCAGGGGGCTACTGGTATAATTCACCCCTCCACTTT.

The chain recombines TRBV4-1 with TRBJ2-7; TRBD2 matches 9 bases. V trimming: 4 bases; J trimming: 2 bases; junction bases outside the gene matches: 6. Germline V lookup: CDR1 MGHRA, CDR2 YSYEKL. The CDR3 is made up of 15 amino acids. CDR3 loop: CASSPRTSVAYEQYF. Written as DNA, the CDR3 is TGCGCCAGCAGCCCGCGGACTAGCGTTGCCTACGAGCAGTACTTC.

The J gene is TRBJ2-1, the V gene TRBV5-1; 12 bases fit TRBD2. J lost 2 bases, V lost 3 bases, and 0 bases had no gene match. Germline CDR1 and CDR2: SGHRS and YFSETQ. This CDR3 region has 15 residues. CDR3 sequence: CASSWTSGAYNEQFF. The CDR3 nucleotides are TGCGCCAGCAGCTGGACTAGCGGGGCCTACAATGAGCAGTTCTTC. Using reference TRBV5-1 and TRBJ2-1 for the parts outside the CDR3, the full variable domain is KAGVTQTPRYLIKTRGQQVTLSCSPISGHRSVSWYQQTPGQGLQFLFEYFSETQRNKGNFPGRFSGRQFSNSRSEMNVSTLELGDSALYLCASSWTSGAYNEQFFGPGTRLTVL.

This clone was observed once. V is TRBV27 and J is TRBJ1-3; D remains unclear. Deletions cut 6 bases from V and 3 bases from J, with 18 bases between. The germline gives CDR1 MNHEY, CDR2 SMNVEV (reference sequence). This CDR3 is 16 amino acids long. CDR3 sequence (DNA): TGTGCCAGCAGGGCAGTCGTACGATCGTTTGGAAACACCATATATTTT. The encoded protein is CASRAVVRSFGNTIYF.

The chain combines TRBV19 with TRBJ1-5; TRBD1 matches 8 bases. CDR1 and CDR2 from the germline V gene are LNHDA and SQIVND (reference sequence). Unmatched junction bases numbered 11, after V lost 6 bases and J lost 7 bases. The CDR3 totals 15 residues. The CDR3 DNA is TGTGCCAGTAGCACCTTCCCACAGGGGGTACAGCCCCAGCATTTT. Translating gives CASSTFPQGVQPQHF.

CDR3 region: CASSPRQGQETQYF. CDR3 in DNA: TGCGCCAGCAGCCCGCGACAGGGGCAAGAGACCCAGTACTTC. V and J are TRBV5-1 and TRBJ2-5, with 8 bases aligning to TRBD1. CDR1 SGHRS and CDR2 YFSETQ come from the germline V gene. This CDR3 contains 14 residues. Trimming removed 4 bases from V and 2 bases from J; junction bases left unmatched: 4.

The chain combines TRBV6-1 with TRBJ1-5; maybe TRBD1 (5 bases). The CDR3 covers 20 residues. The V gene lost 0 bases and the J gene lost 0 bases, with 21 bases spanning the gap. Germline assignment: CDR1 MNHNS and CDR2 SASEGT. The CDR3 sequence is CASSEALRVVGGYSNQPQHF. CDR3 bases: TGTGCCAGCAGTGAAGCGCTCCGTGTGGTTGGGGGTTATAGCAATCAGCCCCAGCATTTT.

This rearrangement joins TRBV5-6 to TRBJ2-5; 7 bases line up with TRBD1. This CDR3 comprises 19 residues. The V and J ends lost 0 bases and 5 bases, in that order; junction bases with no gene match: 19. The germline V gene has CDR1 SGHDT and CDR2 YYEEEE. The CDR3 DNA reads TGTGCCAGCAGCTTGGACTCGGGACAGCCCCTCACAATTCGGGAGACCCAGTACTTC. Encoded protein: CASSLDSGQPLTIRETQYF.

The chain uses TRBV28 and TRBJ1-2, with 9 nucleotides matching TRBD1. Germline lookup yields CDR1 MDHEN and CDR2 SYDVKM. The J segment lost 7 bases and the V segment lost 6 bases, leaving 12 bases of the junction unmatched. The CDR3 is 15 amino acids. The CDR3 spells CASRPAGTGNRGYTF. CDR3 nucleotide sequence: TGTGCCAGCAGACCCGCAGGGACAGGGAACCGTGGCTACACCTTC.

The V gene is TRBV6-5, the J gene TRBJ1-6; 11 bases match TRBD1. There are 15 residues in the CDR3. The germline V gene has CDR1 MNHEY and CDR2 SVGAGI. J gave up 7 bases and V 5 bases, and 4 bases lay outside the gene matches. The CDR3 DNA reads as TGTGCCAGCAGTCCCGGACAGGGGGCGAATTCACCCCTCCACTTT. Translating it yields CASSPGQGANSPLHF.

This chain links TRBV2 with TRBJ2-7; 7 bases fit TRBD1. CDR1 SNHLY and CDR2 FYNNEI come from the germline V gene. Losses at the gene ends were 1 base for V and 5 bases for J; bases not matched to a gene: 14. This CDR3 is 17 amino acids long. Written as DNA, the CDR3 is TGTGCCAGCAGTGAAGATCAGGAGCAGGGGGAAAACAACGAGCAGTACTTC. Translating gives CASSEDQEQGENNEQYF.

The chain links TRBV28 to TRBJ2-7; 12 nucleotides align to TRBD2. The V gene's germline CDR1 is MDHEN and CDR2 SYDVKM. V was pared by 3 bases and J by 1 base, with 19 bases of the junction left unmatched. The CDR3 is 21 amino acids. CDR3 region: CASSFGAAYGRLAGESYEQYF. Here the CDR3 DNA reads TGTGCCAGCAGTTTCGGCGCGGCTTACGGGCGACTAGCGGGAGAGTCCTACGAGCAGTACTTC.

The V gene is TRBV10-1, the J gene TRBJ1-5, with a possible D match to TRBD1 (5 bases). Germline V lookup: CDR1 WNHNN, CDR2 SYGVQD (reference sequence). This CDR3 has 15 residues. V was shortened by 7 bases and J by 5 bases, with 18 bases between the two germline ends. The CDR3 bases are TGCGCCAGCAACCGGGACGGGCTTGGGGATCAGCCCCAGCATTTT. It specifies CASNRDGLGDQPQHF.

The chain carries TRBV5-1 and TRBJ1-1; D is undetermined. The germline V and J ends were trimmed by 5 bases and 1 base, with 3 bases remaining between them. From germline, CDR1 is SGHRS and CDR2 YFSETQ. This CDR3 region has 11 residues. The CDR3 nucleotides are TGCGCCAGCAGAAGGAACACTGAAGCTTTCTTT. Its translation: CASRRNTEAFF.

The V gene is TRBV18, the J gene TRBJ1-1, with D unclear. V shed 1 base and J shed 1 base, with 10 bases lying between them. Per the germline V gene, CDR1 is KGHSH and CDR2 is LQKENI. The CDR3 is made up of 15 amino acids. This chain's CDR3 is CASSPRVGPNTEAFF. Here the CDR3 DNA reads TGTGCCAGCTCACCACGTGTCGGGCCGAACACTGAAGCTTTCTTT.

The V and J genes are TRBV10-3 and TRBJ2-7, with 9 bases matching TRBD1. Per the germline V gene, CDR1 is ENHRY and CDR2 is SYGVKD. CDR3 length: 14 amino acids. Trimming took 6 bases from V and 2 from J; bases not matched to a gene: 5. The CDR3 DNA follows: TGTGCCATCAGAGCCGGGACAGGGACCTACGAGCAGTACTTC. The encoded protein is CAIRAGTGTYEQYF.

This rearrangement joins TRBV6-1 to TRBJ1-4, with D unclear. Trimming took 7 bases from V and 2 from J, leaving 11 bases between them. The CDR3 sequence is 14 residues long. Germline values: CDR1 MNHNS, CDR2 SASEGT. CDR3 amino acids: CASKPTDTNEKLFF. CDR3 sequence (DNA): TGTGCCAGCAAACCGACCGATACTAATGAAAAACTGTTTTTT.

This chain uses TRBV2 with TRBJ1-1; tentatively, D is TRBD1 (6 bases). Germline V lookup: CDR1 SNHLY, CDR2 FYNNEI. V lost 6 bases, J lost 1 base, and 18 bases lay in between. The CDR3 runs to 16 residues. The CDR3 coding sequence is TGTGCCAGCAGGGGAGCGTTTCAGGGGTCGAACACTGAAGCTTTCTTT. This encodes CASRGAFQGSNTEAFF.

This clone was detected only once. The J gene is TRBJ2-2, the V gene TRBV10-2; D not certain. Germline values: CDR1 WSHSY, CDR2 SAAADI. The CDR3 consists of 14 residues. V lost 7 bases to trimming and J lost 3 bases, with 12 bases between them. The CDR3 region is CASTVVTYTGELFF. For the CDR3, the DNA is TGCGCCAGCACTGTTGTGACCTACACCGGGGAGCTGTTTTTT.

The chain is built from TRBV18 and TRBJ2-3; D not certain. The germline V and J ends were trimmed by 4 bases and 2 bases, with 4 bases remaining between them. The V gene's germline CDR1 is KGHSH and CDR2 LQKENI. The length of the CDR3 is 12 residues. The CDR3, as DNA: TGTGCCAGCTCACGGGTCACAGATACGCAGTATTTT. Its protein product is CASSRVTDTQYF.

The chain carries TRBV28 and TRBJ1-2; 8 bases line up with TRBD1. The CDR3 has 15 amino acids. J was trimmed by 2 bases and V by 5 bases; bases with no gene match: 7. Germline-derived CDR1 and CDR2 are MDHEN and SYDVKM. The CDR3 sequence is CASSPTGTGNYGYTF. The CDR3, as DNA: TGTGCCAGCAGTCCAACCGGGACAGGAAACTATGGCTACACCTTC.